These T cell receptor beta chains were read from a single sample in a study of early T cells in non-severe SARS-CoV-2 infection. TCRdb re-analysed the 5' RACE reads in MiXCR, keeping a single row per CDR3 protein. The table lists more than 65,000 distinct CDR3 sequences, approximately 13% of them singletons. The sample comprised whole blood. The origin of the receptors is an adult who was a healthcare worker with PCR-confirmed SARS-CoV-2 infection or an uninfected control (not recorded which). Each CDR3 is given with its conserved first and last residue. The D gene is left open where the match is weak. Rows may omit the clone size; those that give it use once, few, many or a size class.

clone size: NA
J gene: TRBJ2-1
V gene: TRBV5-1
D gene: TRBD1
CDR3 protein: CASSEGTGVGNEQFF
CDR3 DNA: TGCGCCAGCAGCGAGGGGACAGGGGTTGGCAATGAGCAGTTCTTC

clone size: few
J gene: TRBJ2-1
V gene: TRBV7-2
D gene: TRBD1
CDR3 protein: CASRLGGTPNEQFF
CDR3 DNA: TGTGCCAGCAGGTTAGGGGGCACCCCCAATGAGCAGTTCTTC

clone size: NA
J gene: TRBJ2-2
V gene: TRBV11-2
D gene: NA
CDR3 protein: CASSLDPRSSSGELFF
CDR3 DNA: TGTGCCAGCAGCTTAGATCCAAGATCCTCTAGCGGGGAGCTGTTTTTT

clone size: NA
J gene: TRBJ2-3
V gene: TRBV7-2
D gene: NA
CDR3 protein: CASSSPPRTDTQYF
CDR3 DNA: TGTGCCAGCAGCTCGCCCCCACGCACAGATACGCAGTATTTT

clone size: many
J gene: TRBJ1-6
V gene: TRBV4-2
D gene: NA
CDR3 protein: CASSQREEPLHF
CDR3 DNA: TGTGCCAGCAGCCAAAGAGAGGAACCCCTCCACTTT

clone size: few
J gene: TRBJ2-7
V gene: TRBV20-1
D gene: NA
CDR3 protein: CSALYGATGSEQYF
CDR3 DNA: TGCAGTGCTCTCTACGGGGCAACTGGATCCGAGCAGTACTTC

clone size: many
J gene: TRBJ2-1
V gene: TRBV20-1
D gene: NA
CDR3 protein: CSGTGGSRNEQFF
CDR3 DNA: TGCTCTGGTACCGGGGGCTCTCGGAATGAGCAGTTCTTC

clone size: few
J gene: TRBJ2-7
V gene: TRBV30
D gene: NA
CDR3 protein: CAWSVRRGIAYEQYF
CDR3 DNA: TGTGCCTGGAGTGTACGTAGGGGGATCGCCTACGAGCAGTACTTC

clone size: few
J gene: TRBJ1-1
V gene: TRBV4-1
D gene: NA
CDR3 protein: CASSQGRWENTEAFF
CDR3 DNA: TGCGCCAGCAGCCAAGGCCGTTGGGAGAACACTGAAGCTTTCTTT

clone size: many
J gene: TRBJ2-1
V gene: TRBV18
D gene: NA
CDR3 protein: CASSIKGGNEQFF
CDR3 DNA: TGTGCCAGCTCGATAAAGGGGGGCAATGAGCAGTTCTTC

clone size: NA
J gene: TRBJ2-1
V gene: TRBV5-1
D gene: NA
CDR3 protein: CASSLARPGFYNEQFF
CDR3 DNA: TGCGCCAGCAGCTTGGCAAGGCCAGGGTTTTATAATGAGCAGTTCTTC

clone size: many
J gene: TRBJ2-7
V gene: TRBV5-1
D gene: TRBD1
CDR3 protein: CASSLILGQGTHEQYF
CDR3 DNA: TGCGCCAGCAGCCTCATTTTGGGACAGGGAACCCACGAGCAGTACTTC

clone size: NA
J gene: TRBJ1-1
V gene: TRBV12-3/TRBV12-4
D gene: NA
CDR3 protein: CASRLDPENTEAFF
CDR3 DNA: TGTGCCAGCAGACTGGATCCGGAGAACACTGAAGCTTTCTTT

clone size: many
J gene: TRBJ1-5
V gene: TRBV19
D gene: TRBD1
CDR3 protein: CASSKPPGQALDF
CDR3 DNA: TGTGCCAGTAGTAAACCACCGGGACAGGCTTTAGATTTT

clone size: many
J gene: TRBJ2-2
V gene: TRBV19
D gene: NA
CDR3 protein: CASRDTLLVGELFF
CDR3 DNA: TGTGCCAGCCGGGACACCCTCTTGGTCGGGGAGCTGTTTTTT

clone size: NA
J gene: TRBJ1-2
V gene: TRBV12-5
D gene: NA
CDR3 protein: CASGPLAVHTF
CDR3 DNA: TGTGCTAGTGGTCCTCTAGCAGTTCACACCTTC

clone size: few
J gene: TRBJ1-5
V gene: TRBV6-2/TRBV6-3
D gene: TRBD1
CDR3 protein: CASKGQGLSQPQHF
CDR3 DNA: TGTGCCAGTAAGGGACAGGGGCTTAGCCAGCCCCAGCATTTT

clone size: NA
J gene: TRBJ1-2
V gene: TRBV2
D gene: NA
CDR3 protein: CASSVRTSGYTF
CDR3 DNA: TGTGCCAGCAGTGTCAGGACCTCTGGCTACACCTTC

clone size: few
J gene: TRBJ2-2
V gene: TRBV5-1
D gene: NA
CDR3 protein: CASSLEPQTGELFF
CDR3 DNA: TGCGCCAGCAGCTTGGAGCCCCAAACCGGGGAGCTGTTTTTT

clone size: many
J gene: TRBJ2-5
V gene: TRBV24-1
D gene: TRBD1
CDR3 protein: CATSEFRQGQETQYF
CDR3 DNA: TGTGCCACCAGTGAATTTAGACAGGGCCAAGAGACCCAGTACTTC

clone size: once
J gene: TRBJ2-3
V gene: TRBV6-5
D gene: NA
CDR3 protein: CASSYSTRADTQYF
CDR3 DNA: TGTGCCAGCAGTTACTCGACCCGGGCGGATACGCAGTATTTT

clone size: many
J gene: TRBJ2-1
V gene: TRBV12-3/TRBV12-4
D gene: TRBD1
CDR3 protein: CASSPTGTAYNEQFF
CDR3 DNA: TGTGCCAGCAGTCCAACCGGGACAGCCTACAATGAGCAGTTCTTC

clone size: few
J gene: TRBJ1-1
V gene: TRBV18
D gene: NA
CDR3 protein: CASSPHPGADEAFF
CDR3 DNA: TGTGCCAGCTCACCACATCCAGGGGCTGATGAAGCTTTCTTT

clone size: many
J gene: TRBJ1-1
V gene: TRBV6-1
D gene: TRBD1
CDR3 protein: CASRYAPGQGVGDTEAFF
CDR3 DNA: TGTGCCAGCCGTTATGCTCCGGGACAGGGGGTCGGGGACACTGAAGCTTTCTTT

clone size: NA
J gene: TRBJ1-6
V gene: TRBV7-8
D gene: NA
CDR3 protein: CASSLAPLSPLHF
CDR3 DNA: TGTGCCAGCAGCTTAGCTCCCCTTTCACCCCTCCACTTT

clone size: few
J gene: TRBJ2-4
V gene: TRBV11-2
D gene: NA
CDR3 protein: CASSLESGSQLIQYF
CDR3 DNA: TGTGCCAGCAGCTTAGAATCGGGGTCTCAACTCATTCAGTACTTC

clone size: few
J gene: TRBJ1-3
V gene: TRBV4-1
D gene: NA
CDR3 protein: CASSQRSPGSRGGNTIYF
CDR3 DNA: TGCGCCAGCAGCCAACGCTCTCCGGGGTCTAGGGGAGGAAACACCATATATTTT

clone size: few
J gene: TRBJ2-7
V gene: TRBV10-2
D gene: TRBD1
CDR3 protein: CATLQRDSSYEQYF
CDR3 DNA: TGCGCCACCCTCCAAAGGGACAGCTCCTACGAGCAGTACTTC

clone size: many
J gene: TRBJ1-4
V gene: TRBV5-1
D gene: NA
CDR3 protein: CASSLLGTNEKLFF
CDR3 DNA: TGCGCCAGCAGCTTGTTGGGTACGAATGAAAAACTGTTTTTT

clone size: few
J gene: TRBJ2-2
V gene: TRBV12-3/TRBV12-4
D gene: NA
CDR3 protein: CASSLALTRSATGELFF
CDR3 DNA: TGTGCCAGCAGTTTAGCGCTAACGAGGTCGGCCACCGGGGAGCTGTTTTTT

clone size: NA
J gene: TRBJ1-1
V gene: TRBV5-6
D gene: NA
CDR3 protein: CASSFIQGLDTEAFF
CDR3 DNA: TGTGCCAGCAGCTTCATACAGGGCTTGGACACTGAAGCTTTCTTT

clone size: many
J gene: TRBJ2-3
V gene: TRBV5-1
D gene: TRBD1
CDR3 protein: CASSPQGARADTQYF
CDR3 DNA: TGCGCCAGCAGCCCTCAGGGGGCGCGGGCAGATACGCAGTATTTT

clone size: few
J gene: TRBJ2-7
V gene: TRBV6-2/TRBV6-3
D gene: NA
CDR3 protein: CASTPITGLLSSEQYF
CDR3 DNA: TGTGCCAGCACCCCGATCACGGGACTGCTTAGTTCCGAGCAGTACTTC

clone size: many
J gene: TRBJ2-7
V gene: TRBV6-2/TRBV6-3
D gene: NA
CDR3 protein: CASSYSGYRSYEQYF
CDR3 DNA: TGTGCCAGCAGTTATTCGGGTTACCGATCCTACGAGCAGTACTTC

clone size: few
J gene: TRBJ2-7
V gene: TRBV7-8
D gene: NA
CDR3 protein: CASSLGEITYEQYF
CDR3 DNA: TGTGCCAGCAGCTTAGGCGAGATTACCTACGAGCAGTACTTC

clone size: NA
J gene: TRBJ2-7
V gene: TRBV3-1
D gene: TRBD2
CDR3 protein: CASSQMGLGDYEQYF
CDR3 DNA: TGTGCCAGCAGCCAAATGGGACTAGGGGATTACGAGCAGTACTTC

clone size: NA
J gene: TRBJ2-3
V gene: TRBV11-2
D gene: TRBD1
CDR3 protein: CASSWDSSTDTQYF
CDR3 DNA: TGTGCCAGCAGCTGGGACAGTAGCACAGATACGCAGTATTTT

clone size: many
J gene: TRBJ2-2
V gene: TRBV7-8
D gene: NA
CDR3 protein: CASSLRQGNTGELFF
CDR3 DNA: TGTGCCAGCAGCTTACGCCAGGGAAACACCGGGGAGCTGTTTTTT

clone size: NA
J gene: TRBJ2-6
V gene: TRBV2
D gene: NA
CDR3 protein: CASGPWGSGANVLTF
CDR3 DNA: TGTGCCTCCGGCCCCTGGGGGTCTGGGGCCAACGTCCTGACTTTC

clone size: few
J gene: TRBJ1-6
V gene: TRBV10-3
D gene: NA
CDR3 protein: CAISESRARSPLHF
CDR3 DNA: TGTGCCATCAGTGAGTCCCGGGCGCGGTCACCCCTCCACTTT

clone size: many
J gene: TRBJ2-7
V gene: TRBV13
D gene: NA
CDR3 protein: CASSLEGSGEQYF
CDR3 DNA: TGTGCCAGCAGCTTAGAGGGGAGTGGCGAGCAGTACTTC

clone size: many
J gene: TRBJ2-7
V gene: TRBV7-2
D gene: NA
CDR3 protein: CASSSVGLSGEQYF
CDR3 DNA: TGTGCCAGCAGCTCGGTGGGATTATCGGGCGAGCAGTACTTC

clone size: NA
J gene: TRBJ1-4
V gene: TRBV9
D gene: NA
CDR3 protein: CASSIDGSLGEKLFF
CDR3 DNA: TGTGCCAGCAGCATTGACGGGAGCTTAGGAGAAAAACTGTTTTTT

clone size: many
J gene: TRBJ1-6
V gene: TRBV11-2
D gene: NA
CDR3 protein: CASSLGQYNSPLHF
CDR3 DNA: TGTGCCAGCAGCTTAGGGCAGTATAATTCACCCCTCCACTTT

clone size: few
J gene: TRBJ1-5
V gene: TRBV19
D gene: TRBD1
CDR3 protein: CASSDRGSVEQPQHF
CDR3 DNA: TGTGCCAGTAGCGACAGGGGATCCGTGGAACAGCCCCAGCATTTT

clone size: few
J gene: TRBJ2-7
V gene: TRBV15
D gene: TRBD1
CDR3 protein: CAISRQGWYEQYF
CDR3 DNA: TGTGCCATCTCCCGACAGGGGTGGTACGAGCAGTACTTC

clone size: NA
J gene: TRBJ2-3
V gene: TRBV7-3
D gene: NA
CDR3 protein: CASSRAGLTDTQYF
CDR3 DNA: TGTGCCAGCAGCCGGGCGGGGCTCACAGATACGCAGTATTTT

clone size: few
J gene: TRBJ2-5
V gene: TRBV7-9
D gene: NA
CDR3 protein: CASSLAEGWKTQYF
CDR3 DNA: TGTGCCAGCAGCTTAGCTGAGGGTTGGAAGACCCAGTACTTC

clone size: few
J gene: TRBJ2-1
V gene: TRBV7-9
D gene: NA
CDR3 protein: CASSPYHGPSSYNEQFF
CDR3 DNA: TGTGCCAGCAGCCCCTATCACGGTCCGAGCTCCTACAATGAGCAGTTCTTC

clone size: many
J gene: TRBJ2-7
V gene: TRBV11-2
D gene: NA
CDR3 protein: CASSLNRGPSYEQYF
CDR3 DNA: TGTGCCAGCAGCCTCAATAGAGGGCCCTCCTACGAGCAGTACTTC

clone size: many
J gene: TRBJ2-2
V gene: TRBV20-1
D gene: TRBD2
CDR3 protein: CSASRGGTTGELFF
CDR3 DNA: TGCAGTGCTAGCCGCGGGGGGACAACCGGGGAGCTGTTTTTT

clone size: many
J gene: TRBJ1-2
V gene: TRBV18
D gene: TRBD1
CDR3 protein: CASSPTGGDGYTF
CDR3 DNA: TGTGCCAGCTCACCAACAGGGGGTGATGGCTACACCTTC

clone size: many
J gene: TRBJ2-1
V gene: TRBV5-1
D gene: NA
CDR3 protein: CASSGWGSEQFF
CDR3 DNA: TGCGCCAGCAGCGGGTGGGGGAGTGAGCAGTTCTTC

clone size: many
J gene: TRBJ2-1
V gene: TRBV5-1
D gene: TRBD1
CDR3 protein: CASSRGTGVLHEQFF
CDR3 DNA: TGCGCCAGCAGCAGAGGGACAGGCGTTTTGCATGAGCAGTTCTTC

clone size: NA
J gene: TRBJ2-7
V gene: TRBV12-3/TRBV12-4
D gene: TRBD1
CDR3 protein: CASRDSFFEQYF
CDR3 DNA: TGTGCCAGCCGGGACAGCTTCTTCGAGCAGTACTTC

clone size: many
J gene: TRBJ2-2
V gene: TRBV7-9
D gene: NA
CDR3 protein: CASSFPQNTGELFF
CDR3 DNA: TGTGCCAGCAGCTTTCCACAGAACACCGGGGAGCTGTTTTTT

clone size: NA
J gene: TRBJ2-3
V gene: TRBV27
D gene: NA
CDR3 protein: CASSLRRVPDTQYF
CDR3 DNA: TGTGCCAGCAGTTTAAGAAGGGTTCCAGATACGCAGTATTTT

clone size: many
J gene: TRBJ1-1
V gene: TRBV19
D gene: NA
CDR3 protein: CASSGDVTTEAFF
CDR3 DNA: TGTGCCAGTAGTGGGGACGTTACGACTGAAGCTTTCTTT

clone size: NA
J gene: TRBJ2-3
V gene: TRBV15
D gene: TRBD2
CDR3 protein: CATSTDGTSGRLADTQYF
CDR3 DNA: TGTGCCACCAGTACCGACGGGACTAGCGGGAGATTGGCAGATACGCAGTATTTT

clone size: NA
J gene: TRBJ2-7
V gene: TRBV2
D gene: NA
CDR3 protein: CASRPGTYSYEQYF
CDR3 DNA: TGTGCCAGCAGACCCGGGACTTACTCCTACGAGCAGTACTTC